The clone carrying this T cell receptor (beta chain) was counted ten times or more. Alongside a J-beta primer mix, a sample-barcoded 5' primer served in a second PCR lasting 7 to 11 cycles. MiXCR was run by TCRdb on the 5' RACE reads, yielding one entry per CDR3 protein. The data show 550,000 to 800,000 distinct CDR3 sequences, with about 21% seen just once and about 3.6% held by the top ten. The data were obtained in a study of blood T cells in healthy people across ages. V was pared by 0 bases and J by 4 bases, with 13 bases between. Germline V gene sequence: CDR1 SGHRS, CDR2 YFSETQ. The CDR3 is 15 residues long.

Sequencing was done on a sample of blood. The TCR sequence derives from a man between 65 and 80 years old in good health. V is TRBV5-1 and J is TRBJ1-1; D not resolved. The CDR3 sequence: CASSLAGLPGTEAFF. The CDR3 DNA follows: TGCGCCAGCAGCTTGGCCGGTCTCCCCGGCACTGAAGCTTTCTTT.